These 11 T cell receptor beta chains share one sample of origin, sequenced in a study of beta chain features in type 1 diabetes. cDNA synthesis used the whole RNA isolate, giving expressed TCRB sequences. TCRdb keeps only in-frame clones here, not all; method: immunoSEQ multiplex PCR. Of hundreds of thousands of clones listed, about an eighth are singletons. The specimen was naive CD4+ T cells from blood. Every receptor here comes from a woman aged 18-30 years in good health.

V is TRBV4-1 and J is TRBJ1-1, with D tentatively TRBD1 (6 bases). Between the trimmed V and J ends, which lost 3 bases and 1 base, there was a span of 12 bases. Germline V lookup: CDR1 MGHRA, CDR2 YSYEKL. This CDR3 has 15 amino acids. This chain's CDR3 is CASSHLKTGNTEAFF. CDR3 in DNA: TGCGCCAGCAGCCATCTCAAGACAGGGAACACTGAAGCTTTCTTT.

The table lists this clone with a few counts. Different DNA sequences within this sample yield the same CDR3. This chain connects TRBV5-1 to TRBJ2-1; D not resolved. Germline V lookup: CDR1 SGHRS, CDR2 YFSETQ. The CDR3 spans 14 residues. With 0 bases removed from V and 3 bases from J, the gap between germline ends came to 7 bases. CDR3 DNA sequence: TGCGCCAGCAGCTTGGGTGCAATCTACAATGAGCAGTTCTTC. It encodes CASSLGAIYNEQFF.

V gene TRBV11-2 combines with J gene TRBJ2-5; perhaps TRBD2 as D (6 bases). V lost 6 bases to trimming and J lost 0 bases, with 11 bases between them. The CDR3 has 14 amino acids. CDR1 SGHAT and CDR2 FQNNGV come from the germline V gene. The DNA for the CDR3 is TGTGCCAGCAGAACAGGACTACACCAAGAGACCCAGTACTTC. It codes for CASRTGLHQETQYF.

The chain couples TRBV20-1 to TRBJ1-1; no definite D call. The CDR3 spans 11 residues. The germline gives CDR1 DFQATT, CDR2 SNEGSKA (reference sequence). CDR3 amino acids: CQYWVNTEAFF. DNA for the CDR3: TGCCAATACTGGGTGAACACTGAAGCTTTCTTT.

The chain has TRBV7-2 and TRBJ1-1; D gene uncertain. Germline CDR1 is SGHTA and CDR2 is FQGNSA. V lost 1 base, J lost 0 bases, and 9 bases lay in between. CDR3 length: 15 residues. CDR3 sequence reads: CASSLGAPMNTEAFF. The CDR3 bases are TGTGCCAGCAGCTTAGGTGCACCCATGAACACTGAAGCTTTCTTT.

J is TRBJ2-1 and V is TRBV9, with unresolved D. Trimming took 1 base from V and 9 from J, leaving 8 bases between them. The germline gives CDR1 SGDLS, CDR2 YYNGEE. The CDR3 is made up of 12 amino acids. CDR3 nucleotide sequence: TGTGCCAGCAGCGTATACTCCGGTGAGCAGTTCTTC. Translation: CASSVYSGEQFF.

The chain's CDR3 is CASSLRPLGRKAYNEQFF. The CDR3 DNA reads TGTGCCAGCAGCTTAAGGCCCCTGGGGAGGAAGGCCTACAATGAGCAGTTCTTC. The chain recombines TRBV7-9 with TRBJ2-1; D may be TRBD2 (6 bases). The germline V gene encodes CDR1 SEHNR and CDR2 FQNEAQ (reference sequence). The CDR3 is 18 amino acids. Trimming shortened V by 2 bases and J by 2 bases, and 19 bases separated the two germline ends.

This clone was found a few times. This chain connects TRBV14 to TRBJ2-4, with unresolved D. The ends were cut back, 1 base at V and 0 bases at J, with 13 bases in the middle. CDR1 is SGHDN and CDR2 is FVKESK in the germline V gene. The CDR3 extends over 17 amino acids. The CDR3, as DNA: TGTGCCAGCAGCCAAGGGCTATCGGGCCTAGCCAAAAACATTCAGTACTTC. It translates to CASSQGLSGLAKNIQYF.

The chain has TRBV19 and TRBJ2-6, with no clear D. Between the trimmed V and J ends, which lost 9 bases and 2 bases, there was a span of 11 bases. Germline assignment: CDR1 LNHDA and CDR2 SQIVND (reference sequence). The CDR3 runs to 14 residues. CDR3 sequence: CASKSRAGANVLTF. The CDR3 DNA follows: TGTGCCAGCAAGTCAAGGGCTGGGGCCAACGTCCTGACTTTC.

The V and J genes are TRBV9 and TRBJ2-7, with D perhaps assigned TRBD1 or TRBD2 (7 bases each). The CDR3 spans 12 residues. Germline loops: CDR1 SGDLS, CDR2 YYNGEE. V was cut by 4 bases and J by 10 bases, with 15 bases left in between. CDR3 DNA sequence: TGTGCCAGCAGCCTCAGGGGGGGCGGCCAGTACGTC. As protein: CASSLRGGGQYV.

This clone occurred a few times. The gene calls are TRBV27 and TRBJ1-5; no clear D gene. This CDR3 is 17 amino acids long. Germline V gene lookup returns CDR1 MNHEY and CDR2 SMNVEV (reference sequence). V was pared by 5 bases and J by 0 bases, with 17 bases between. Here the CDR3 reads CASSPTSTAYSNQPQHF. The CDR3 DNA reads TGTGCCAGCAGTCCAACTTCTACAGCCTATAGCAATCAGCCCCAGCATTTT.